This is a list of T cell receptor beta chains from one sample in a study of T-cell memory formation after mild COVID-19. Each CDR3 protein gets one entry after TCRdb re-called the 5' RACE reads with MiXCR. The table records 350,000 to 550,000 distinct CDR3 sequences, about a sixth of them present only once. The sequencing sample was made of PBMCs or a T cell subset sorted from them (not recorded which). These receptors all stem from a man between 18 and 35 years old who had mild COVID-19 (a few samples of this study predate the infection). Cell type and time point are not known. CDR3s include the opening cysteine and the closing phenylalanine or tryptophan. D genes are given only for firm matches.

>NA|TRBV12-3/TRBV12-4|TRBJ1-5
CASSKSNQPQHF
>NA|TRBV24-1|TRBJ2-1
CATSDGGLSYNEQFF
>TRBD1|TRBV5-4|TRBJ2-3
CASSFGTGPDTQYF
>NA|TRBV7-8|TRBJ1-6
CASSLRVLNSPLHF
>TRBD1|TRBV30|TRBJ2-3
CAWSVNAWDRKTDTQYF
>NA|TRBV6-5|TRBJ2-1
CASSYSRGGQQFF
>NA|TRBV5-1|TRBJ1-1
CASSLNVGGGTEAFF
>NA|TRBV20-1|TRBJ1-2
CSATENTATIYGYTF
>TRBD2|TRBV4-3|TRBJ2-3
CASSQDWPERGLNTDTQYF
>TRBD2|TRBV28|TRBJ2-3
CAAAGNTDTQYF
>TRBD2|TRBV4-3|TRBJ2-1
CASSQERTGGLGEQFF
>NA|TRBV4-1|TRBJ2-5
CASSHPKTLVSQYF
>NA|TRBV28|TRBJ2-1
CASSARMTDQQFF
>TRBD2|TRBV7-8|TRBJ2-1
CASSEGRAGGVLEQFF
>TRBD2|TRBV4-1|TRBJ2-5
CASSQKGLAVETQYF
>NA|TRBV7-2|TRBJ1-1
CASSRIWGGGNTEAFF
>NA|TRBV4-3|TRBJ2-4
CASSQAGQRDIQYF
>NA|TRBV2|TRBJ2-5
CASSEWGGYQETQYF
>TRBD1|TRBV11-2|TRBJ2-6
CASSFPGGTGANVLTF
>NA|TRBV28|TRBJ2-3
CASSPPEQFDTQYF
>TRBD1|TRBV7-2|TRBJ2-5
CASSLSGTGVGTQYF
>NA|TRBV4-1|TRBJ1-1
CASLAGGATEAFF
>NA|TRBV20-1|TRBJ2-3
CSARDLRVASSQYF
>NA|TRBV2|TRBJ1-6
CASSTGAGGNSPLHF
>TRBD1|TRBV24-1|TRBJ2-5
CATSDGTGWETQYF
>TRBD1|TRBV7-9|TRBJ1-1
CASSRQGLNTEAFF
>NA|TRBV5-1|TRBJ1-5
CASRAINQPQHF
>NA|TRBV4-2|TRBJ1-5
CASSPAGVDNQPQHF
>NA|TRBV2|TRBJ2-7
CASSEMGSSAYEQYF
>NA|TRBV13|TRBJ2-5
CASSRDGKETQYF
>NA|TRBV9|TRBJ2-5
CASSVFGRIQETQYF
>NA|TRBV6-6|TRBJ1-2
CASSYSEGLGYGYTF
>NA|TRBV5-1|TRBJ2-3
CASSSGGDDTQYF
>NA|TRBV5-1|TRBJ1-4
CASSPQKWPDEKLFF
>NA|TRBV7-9|TRBJ2-3
CASSGQYTDTQYF
>NA|TRBV7-9|TRBJ2-1
CASSFLEPKSYNEQFF
>NA|TRBV29-1|TRBJ1-1
CSVVGERNAFF
>NA|TRBV3-1|TRBJ2-7
CASSQDLSSYEQYF
>TRBD1|TRBV27|TRBJ1-1
CASRPQTGGVTEAFF
>TRBD2|TRBV5-4|TRBJ2-7
CASSGLAGSSWEQYF
>NA|TRBV5-1|TRBJ2-5
CASSLLTGTQSGAQYF